Sequencing of this T cell receptor (beta chain) was carried out in a study of blood T cell repertoires in COVID-19. Assay: immunoSEQ multiplex PCR; the TCRdb copy retains only in-frame clones and omits some. In the table there are tens of thousands of clones, approximately 80% of which are singletons. The count of this clone is one. The CDR3 length is 15 residues. Germline CDR1 reads GTSNPN; CDR2 reads SVGIG (reference sequence). The ends were cut back, 0 bases at V and 1 base at J, with 12 bases in the middle. The chain employs TRBV30 and TRBJ1-1; D is ambiguous. The sample taken for sequencing was peripheral blood. This TCR was sampled from a man aged 45 to 65 with COVID-19, enrolled during active disease. This chain's CDR3 is CAWSVLQQENTEAFF. Written as DNA, the CDR3 is TGTGCCTGGAGTGTACTTCAGCAGGAGAACACTGAAGCTTTCTTT.